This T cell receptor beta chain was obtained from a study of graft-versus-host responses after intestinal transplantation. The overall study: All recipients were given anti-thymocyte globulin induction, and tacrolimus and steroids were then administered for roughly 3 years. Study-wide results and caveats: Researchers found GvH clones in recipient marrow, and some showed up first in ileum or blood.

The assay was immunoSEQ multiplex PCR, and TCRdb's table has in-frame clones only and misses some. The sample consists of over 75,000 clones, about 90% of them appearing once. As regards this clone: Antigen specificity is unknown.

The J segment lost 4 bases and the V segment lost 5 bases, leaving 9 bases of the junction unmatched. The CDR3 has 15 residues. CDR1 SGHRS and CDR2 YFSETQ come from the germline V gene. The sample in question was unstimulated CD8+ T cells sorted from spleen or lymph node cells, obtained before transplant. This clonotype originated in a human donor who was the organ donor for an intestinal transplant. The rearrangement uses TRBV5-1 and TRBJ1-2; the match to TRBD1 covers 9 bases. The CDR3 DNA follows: TGCGCCAGCAGAGGACCGGGACAGGGACGCTATGGCTACACCTTC. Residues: CASRGPGQGRYGYTF.